This TCR beta chain is drawn from a study of patients and donors after allogeneic stem cell transplantation. Germline V lookup: CDR1 LGHNA, CDR2 YSLEER. The ends lost 3 bases at V and 3 bases at J; junction bases unmatched: 6. The CDR3 is 16 residues long. TCRdb re-called the RT-PCR reads through MiXCR, storing one row per CDR3 protein. The repertoire consists of about 160,000 distinct CDR3 sequences, with about 36% occurring once and the leading ten covering 50%. The origin of this receptor is a human donor who was either an allogeneic HSCT recipient or a stem cell or donor lymphocyte infusion donor (not recorded which). It is not recorded whose cells these are; they may come from a transplant donor. This rearrangement joins TRBV4-3 to TRBJ2-5; 11 bases are shared with TRBD2. Sequenced input: blood, either unsorted or a sorted T cell fraction (not recorded which). The CDR3 reads CASSHGGTSGEETQYF. CDR3 bases: TGCGCCAGCAGCCATGGGGGGACTAGCGGTGAAGAGACCCAGTACTTC.